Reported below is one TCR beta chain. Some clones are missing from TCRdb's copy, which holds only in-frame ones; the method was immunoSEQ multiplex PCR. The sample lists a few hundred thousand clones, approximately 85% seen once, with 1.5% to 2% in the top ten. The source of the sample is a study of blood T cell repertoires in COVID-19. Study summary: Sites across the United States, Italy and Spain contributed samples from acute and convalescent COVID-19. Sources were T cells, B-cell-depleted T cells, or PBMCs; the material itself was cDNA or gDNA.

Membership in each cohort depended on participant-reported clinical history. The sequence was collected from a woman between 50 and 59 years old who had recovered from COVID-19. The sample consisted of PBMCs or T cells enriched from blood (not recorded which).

DNA of the CDR3: TGTGCCAGCAGAGAGGGAAACACCATATATTTT. This translates into CASREGNTIYF. The chain uses TRBV27 and TRBJ1-3; D remains unclear. This CDR3 is built from 11 residues. Germline V CDR1 and CDR2: MNHEY, SMNVEV (reference sequence). V was trimmed by 6 bases and J by 4 bases, leaving 4 bases between them.